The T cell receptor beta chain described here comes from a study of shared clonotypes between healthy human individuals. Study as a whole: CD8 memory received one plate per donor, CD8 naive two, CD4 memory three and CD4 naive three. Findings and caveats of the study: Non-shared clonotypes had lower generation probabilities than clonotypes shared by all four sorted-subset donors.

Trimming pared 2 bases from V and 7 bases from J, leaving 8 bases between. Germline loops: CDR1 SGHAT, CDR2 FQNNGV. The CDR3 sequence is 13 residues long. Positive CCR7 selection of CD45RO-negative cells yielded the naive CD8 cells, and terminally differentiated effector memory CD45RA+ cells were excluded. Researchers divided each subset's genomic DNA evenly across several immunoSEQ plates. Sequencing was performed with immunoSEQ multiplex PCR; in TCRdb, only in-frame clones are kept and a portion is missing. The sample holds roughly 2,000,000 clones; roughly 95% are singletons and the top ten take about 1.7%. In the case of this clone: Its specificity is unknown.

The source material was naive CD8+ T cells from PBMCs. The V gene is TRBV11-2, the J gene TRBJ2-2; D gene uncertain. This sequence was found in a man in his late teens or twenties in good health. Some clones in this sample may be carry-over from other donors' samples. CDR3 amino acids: CASSLQRGGELFF. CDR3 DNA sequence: TGTGCCAGCAGCTTACAGAGAGGCGGGGAGCTGTTTTTT.